A single sample gave rise to the 5 T cell receptor beta chains below, sequenced in a study of cytotoxic CD8 clonotypes in ibrutinib-treated CLL. The method was immunoSEQ multiplex PCR; TCRdb's version includes in-frame clones alone and lacks a portion of them. This table has about 140,000 clones, about 91% appearing once. The input for sequencing was PBMCs, taken after 12 months of ibrutinib treatment. The origin of the receptors is a human donor with chronic lymphocytic leukemia.

V usage is TRBV5-1 and J usage is TRBJ2-7; TRBD1 matches 12 bases. This CDR3 is built from 18 residues. The trim removed 4 bases at V and 3 bases at J, leaving 14 bases unmatched. The germline gives CDR1 SGHRS, CDR2 YFSETQ. CDR3 in amino acids: CASSGDRGQSFGFYEQYF. The CDR3 nucleotides read TGCGCCAGCAGCGGGGACAGGGGGCAATCTTTCGGGTTCTACGAGCAGTACTTC.

The chain couples TRBV20-1 to TRBJ1-2; D unresolved. CDR1 and CDR2 (germline): DFQATT, SNEGSKA (reference sequence). This CDR3 is built from 11 residues. Trimming removed 0 bases from V and 8 bases from J, with 7 bases in between. The CDR3 coding sequence is TGCAGTGCTAGAGATGTCCTGGGCTACACCTTC. This codes for CSARDVLGYTF.

V usage is TRBV28 and J usage is TRBJ1-1; D is uncertain. From germline, CDR1 is MDHEN and CDR2 SYDVKM. This CDR3 has 13 residues. V lost 7 bases, J lost 4 bases, and 13 bases lay in between. The CDR3 loop is CASNRASGTEAFF. The CDR3 region has the DNA TGTGCCAGCAATCGGGCCTCGGGCACTGAAGCTTTCTTT. Complete variable domain (other parts from reference TRBV28 and TRBJ1-1): DVKVTQSSRYLVKRTGEKVFLECVQDMDHENMFWYRQDPGLGLRLIYFSYDVKMKEKGDIPEGYSVSREKKERFSLILESASTNQTSMYLCASNRASGTEAFFGQGTRLTVV.

About this clone itself: At one of its ends the junction is not consistent with the germline gene, which may arise from a read error. V usage is TRBV19 and J usage is TRBJ2-5, with D tentatively TRBD1 (6 bases). This CDR3 is 13 amino acids long. Germline V gene lookup returns CDR1 LNHDA and CDR2 SQIVND (reference sequence). The CDR3 here is CASSRDNQETQYF. CDR3 in DNA: TGTGCCAGTAGCCGGGACAACCAGGAGACCCAGTACTTC.

This clone was counted a single time. The junction departs from the called germline gene at one end, perhaps through a read error. The chain links TRBV4-1 to TRBJ2-3; D is perhaps TRBD2 (5 bases). The germline CDR1 and CDR2 sequences are MGHRA and YSYEKL. The CDR3 is 15 amino acids. CDR3 nucleotides: TGCGCCAGCAGACAAGGCCCCGCGGGTACAGATACGCAGTATTTT. It specifies CASRQGPAGTDTQYF.